The 26 T cell receptor beta chains reported below all come from one sample, sequenced in a study of T cells in Graves' hyperthyroidism and ophthalmopathy. RNA transcripts gave rise to amplified TCR beta CDR3 regions. During a first-round RT-PCR of the TCR CDR3, the HTBI primer set was used. TCRdb reprocessed the multiplex PCR reads via MiXCR and lists one record per CDR3 protein. The sample has some 600,000 distinct CDR3 sequences, just over 45% seen once; the top ten hold about 8.2%. Sample: peripheral blood or thyroid tissue (not recorded which). The receptor set was obtained from a woman between 18 and 30 years old with Graves' hyperthyroidism.

As for this clonotype: A much larger clone differs from this one at a single base, so this may be a read error. The V and J genes are TRBV7-9 and TRBJ1-3; no reliable D call. The V end was cut by 6 bases, the J end by 0 bases, with 9 bases between. The CDR3 covers 14 residues. Germline-derived CDR1 and CDR2 are SEHNR and FQNEAQ (reference sequence). CDR3 in amino acids: CASRLQLSGNTIYF. DNA for the CDR3: TGTGCCAGCAGGCTCCAGCTCTCTGGAAACACCATATATTTT.

The V gene is TRBV20-1, the J gene TRBJ1-5; D ambiguous. The germline V gene encodes CDR1 DFQATT and CDR2 SNEGSKA (reference sequence). The V end was cut by 8 bases, the J end by 6 bases, with 11 bases between. The CDR3 sequence is 11 residues long. CDR3 DNA sequence: TGCAGTTTGGACGGCACTCAGCCCCAGCATTTT. The encoded protein is CSLDGTQPQHF.

V and J are TRBV20-1 and TRBJ1-2, with D uncertain. Trimming stripped 0 bases from V and 8 bases from J, with 19 bases between. The CDR3 spans 15 residues. CDR1 and CDR2 from the germline V gene are DFQATT and SNEGSKA (reference sequence). In DNA form, the CDR3 reads TGCAGTGCTAGAGATTACATTGACCAATCGGGGGGCTACACCTTC. Amino acid sequence: CSARDYIDQSGGYTF.

This clonotype has only a few counts. CDR3 bases: TGTGCCAGCAGCTTGAATTTGCGAGGTTGGGAGACCCAGTACTTC. This codes for CASSLNLRGWETQYF. This rearrangement joins TRBV7-9 to TRBJ2-5; D is unresolved. V lost 3 bases and J lost 5, with 16 bases in between. The CDR3 spans 15 residues. Looked up from germline, CDR1 is SEHNR and CDR2 is FQNEAQ (reference sequence).

For this clonotype: Given a much more abundant clone one base away, this may be a read error. This chain links TRBV29-1 with TRBJ2-5; unclear D gene. The J call is doubtful: the DNA matches TRBJ2-7 better. CDR3 length equals 11 residues. Germline-derived CDR1 and CDR2 are SQVTM and ANQGSEA. CDR3 loop: CSVELHYEQYF. The CDR3 DNA sequence: TGCAGCGTTGAGCTGCACTACGAGCAGTACTTC.

This clonotype was counted a single time. A much more abundant neighbour one base away suggests this may be a read error. The CDR3 here is CSGEDGGYGGELFF. The DNA for the CDR3 is TGCAGCGGGGAGGACGGGGGCTATGGCGGGGAGCTGTTTTTT. This sequence joins TRBV29-1 and TRBJ2-2; D assignment may be TRBD1 or TRBD2 (6 bases each). The length of the CDR3 is 14 residues. The V gene's germline CDR1 is SQVTM and CDR2 ANQGSEA. V was pared by 7 bases and J by 7 bases, with 19 bases between.

This clonotype came up once. J is TRBJ2-7 and V is TRBV9; 7 nucleotides align to TRBD2. The CDR3 extends over 17 amino acids. Germline lookup yields CDR1 SGDLS and CDR2 YYNGEE. Germline trimming cut 3 bases from V and 2 bases from J; bases unmatched to any gene: 14. In nucleotides, the CDR3 is TGTGCCAGCAGCGCCGATGGCGGCGTAGCGGGTACCTACGAGCAGTACTTC. This translates into CASSADGGVAGTYEQYF.

The chain links TRBV25-1 to TRBJ2-2; D gene ambiguous. Germline V CDR1 and CDR2: MGHDK, SYGVNS. This CDR3 is 13 amino acids long. Between the trimmed V and J ends, which lost 6 bases and 3 bases, there was a span of 8 bases. This CDR3 reads CASRDQDTGELFF. For the CDR3, the DNA is TGTGCCAGCAGAGATCAGGACACCGGGGAGCTGTTTTTT.

On this clonotype: This may come from a read error, since a much larger clone is one base off. The chain carries TRBV7-3 and TRBJ1-1; D unresolved. V gave up 4 bases and J gave up 0 bases, with 12 bases separating them. This CDR3 has 15 amino acids. Germline CDR1 reads SGHTA; CDR2 reads FQGTGA. CDR3 residues: CASSSMAGLNTEAFF. The DNA for the CDR3 is TGTGCCAGCAGCTCCATGGCAGGCCTGAACACTGAAGCTTTCTTT.

This rearrangement joins TRBV15 to TRBJ1-5, with a tentative D call TRBD1 (5 bases). The V end was cut by 8 bases, the J end by 7 bases, with 12 bases between. The CDR3 length is 12 residues. The germline gives CDR1 LNHNV, CDR2 YYDKDF (reference sequence). CDR3 coding DNA: TGTGCCACCGAACGGGGGGGACAGCCCCAGCATTTT. It is translated as CATERGGQPQHF.

This chain joins TRBV7-9 and TRBJ1-5; D is ambiguous. There are 13 residues in the CDR3. Trimming left V 4 bases short and J 5 bases short, with 9 bases between. The germline V gene has CDR1 SEHNR and CDR2 FQNEAQ (reference sequence). The CDR3 DNA reads TGTGCCAGCAGCTCTCCGGGTTATCAGCCCCAGCATTTT. It codes for CASSSPGYQPQHF.

This chain connects TRBV25-1 to TRBJ2-2, with D possibly being TRBD1 (6 bases). V was cut by 8 bases and J by 4 bases, with 14 bases left in between. Germline V gene lookup returns CDR1 MGHDK and CDR2 SYGVNS. The CDR3 has 14 residues. The CDR3 DNA reads as TGTGCCAGCTTCACGACAGGAACCACCGGGGAGCTGTTTTTT. Translation gives CASFTTGTTGELFF.

This clonotype was seen many times. This chain joins TRBV25-1 and TRBJ1-2; 7 bases match TRBD1. Germline lookup yields CDR1 MGHDK and CDR2 SYGVNS. J lost 4 bases, V lost 1 base, and 6 bases had no gene match. The CDR3 is 15 residues long. This CDR3 reads CASSELQGGSYGYTF. In DNA form, the CDR3 reads TGTGCCAGCAGTGAATTGCAGGGGGGTAGCTATGGCTACACCTTC.

This clonotype occurred many times. The chain recombines TRBV29-1 with TRBJ1-2; TRBD1 is a possible D gene (5 bases). The V end lost 7 bases, the J end lost 3 bases, and 15 bases lay between the germline ends. Germline loops: CDR1 SQVTM, CDR2 ANQGSEA. This CDR3 contains 13 residues. The CDR3 DNA follows: TGCAGCGCTCTCCGGGACGTGGACTATGGCTACACCTTC. Translation gives CSALRDVDYGYTF.

This clonotype has only a few counts. This chain connects TRBV29-1 to TRBJ1-1; D gene ambiguous. This CDR3 is 15 amino acids long. Trimming shortened V by 7 bases and J by 0 bases, and 18 bases separated the two germline ends. Germline CDR1 and CDR2: SQVTM and ANQGSEA. This chain's CDR3 is CSAFRGVNLNTEAFF. CDR3 bases: TGCAGCGCATTTCGGGGTGTCAATTTGAACACTGAAGCTTTCTTT.

This clonotype was observed a single time. J is TRBJ2-6 and V is TRBV15; D is possibly TRBD2 (5 bases). V was clipped by 1 base and J by 4 bases, with 8 bases between them. CDR3 length: 15 amino acids. CDR1 is LNHNV and CDR2 is YYDKDF in the germline V gene (reference sequence). The CDR3 reads CATSRVAGGANVLTF. The CDR3 DNA is TGTGCCACCAGCAGAGTTGCGGGCGGGGCCAACGTCCTGACTTTC.

As to this clonotype: One end of the junction does not line up with germline, which may come from a read error. This chain joins TRBV7-2 and TRBJ1-2; no clear D gene. Germline V gives CDR1 SGHTA, CDR2 FQGNSA. The CDR3 has 14 amino acids. The CDR3 sequence is CASSQAIPDYGYTF. CDR3 in DNA: TGCGCCAGCAGCCAGGCAATCCCAGACTATGGCTACACCTTC.

This chain joins TRBV7-2 and TRBJ2-7; 7 nucleotides align to TRBD1. The CDR3 is made up of 14 amino acids. Losses at the gene ends were 5 bases for V and 4 bases for J; bases not matched to a gene: 8. CDR1 SGHTA and CDR2 FQGNSA come from the germline V gene. The CDR3 is CASSGDSLAYEQYF. DNA for the CDR3: TGTGCCAGCAGCGGGGACAGTCTTGCGTACGAGCAGTACTTC.

In regard to this clonotype: The conserved phenylalanine or tryptophan normally closing the CDR3 is absent here, so this likely arose from a read error. The J gene is TRBJ1-2, the V gene TRBV20-1, with 7 bases that match TRBD1. The CDR3 is made up of 13 amino acids. Trimming at V came to 6 bases and at J to 8 bases, leaving 12 bases not matched to a gene. Germline CDR1 and CDR2: DFQATT and SNEGSKA (reference sequence). CDR3 amino acids: CSANPGQRFGYTL. Written as DNA, the CDR3 is TGCAGTGCGAACCCGGGACAGCGTTTCGGCTACACCTTA.

A single count supports this clonotype. V and J are TRBV7-8 and TRBJ2-7; 8 bases are a match to TRBD1. The trim removed 5 bases at V and 3 bases at J, leaving 3 bases unmatched. Germline CDR1 and CDR2: SGHVS and FQNEAQ. This CDR3 has 13 residues. CDR3 protein: CASSPGQGYEQYV. CDR3 nucleotide sequence: TGTGCCAGCAGCCCCGGACAGGGCTACGAGCAGTACGTC.

This clonotype has at least ten counts. The chain uses TRBV10-3 and TRBJ1-2; D not resolved. Germline CDR1 is ENHRY and CDR2 is SYGVKD. CDR3 size: 12 residues. V dropped 6 bases and J dropped 4 bases, with 9 bases sitting between them. The CDR3 coding sequence is TGTGCCATCAGGGTCCCGGTCTATGGCTACACCTTC. Translated: CAIRVPVYGYTF.

This clonotype was found many times. This sequence joins TRBV7-8 and TRBJ1-6; D is undetermined. CDR3 length: 14 residues. The germline V gene has CDR1 SGHVS and CDR2 FQNEAQ. V lost 5 bases and J 9 bases, leaving 14 bases between the germline ends. The CDR3 here is CASSPRRDISPLHF. The CDR3 DNA reads TGTGCCAGCAGCCCCCGCCGTGATATTTCACCCCTCCACTTT. Supplemented by reference TRBV7-8 and TRBJ1-6, the full variable domain reads GAGVSQSPRYKVAKRGQDVALRCDPISGHVSLFWYQQALGQGPEFLTYFQNEAQLDKSGLPSDRFFAERPEGSVSTLKIQRTQQEDSAVYLCASSPRRDISPLHFGNGTRLTVT.

V gene TRBV2 combines with J gene TRBJ2-7; 7 positions agree with TRBD1. Germline CDR1 SNHLY, CDR2 FYNNEI. This CDR3 contains 15 residues. J gave up 3 bases and V 8 bases, and 13 bases lay outside the gene matches. The chain's CDR3 is CASVRALDRSYEQYF. The CDR3 bases are TGTGCCAGCGTGAGAGCACTGGACAGGAGCTACGAGCAGTACTTC.

This chain connects TRBV6-9 to TRBJ2-2, with D tentatively TRBD2 (6 bases). The CDR3 is made up of 17 amino acids. Germline V CDR1 and CDR2: MNHGY, SVAAGI. The V gene lost 1 base and the J gene lost 0 bases, with 12 bases spanning the gap. Written as DNA, the CDR3 is TGTGCCAGCAGTTATTTTTGGGCTAGCGCGAACACCGGGGAGCTGTTTTTT. It is translated as CASSYFWASANTGELFF.

Of note for this clonotype: A much bigger clone sits one base away, suggesting this may be a read error. The chain combines TRBV5-4 with TRBJ1-2; the D is unclear. V gave up 4 bases and J gave up 9 bases, with 19 bases separating them. The CDR3 loop spans 14 amino acids. Per germline, CDR1 SGHNT and CDR2 YYREEE (reference sequence). CDR3 residues: CASSPGPGSGSYTF. The CDR3 nucleotides read TGTGCCAGCAGCCCAGGCCCGGGGAGCGGTAGCTACACCTTC. The variable domain in full, with the rest retrieved from reference TRBV5-4 and TRBJ1-2, is ETGVTQSPTHLIKTRGQQVTLRCSSQSGHNTVSWYQQALGQGPQFIFQYYREEENGRGNFPPRFSGLQFPNYSSELNVNALELDDSALYLCASSPGPGSGSYTFGSGTRLTVV.

The chain links TRBV7-2 to TRBJ1-2; D may be TRBD1 (5 bases). This CDR3 has 17 residues. Germline CDR1 is SGHTA and CDR2 is FQGNSA. Trimming took off 5 bases at V and 7 bases at J, with 26 bases between the two ends. The CDR3 region has the DNA TGTGCCAGCAGCCAAGATCTCGGGCAGGGAAGATTTTTTGGCTACACCTTC. This sequence encodes CASSQDLGQGRFFGYTF. The whole variable domain, remainder taken from reference TRBV7-2 and TRBJ1-2, is GAGVSQSPSNKVTEKGKDVELRCDPISGHTALYWYRQSLGQGLEFLIYFQGNSAPDKSGLPSDRFSAERTGGSVSTLTIQRTQQEDSAVYLCASSQDLGQGRFFGYTFGSGTRLTVV.